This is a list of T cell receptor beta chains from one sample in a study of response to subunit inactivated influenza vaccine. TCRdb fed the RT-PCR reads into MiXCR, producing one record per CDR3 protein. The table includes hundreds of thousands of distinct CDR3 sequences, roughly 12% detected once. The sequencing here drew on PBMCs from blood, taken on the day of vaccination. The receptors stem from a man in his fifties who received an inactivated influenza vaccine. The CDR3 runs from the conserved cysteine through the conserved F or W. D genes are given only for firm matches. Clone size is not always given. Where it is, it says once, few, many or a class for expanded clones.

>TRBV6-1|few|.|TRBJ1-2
TGTGCCGCCATTTCCAGACCAGGGAACTATGGCTACACCTTC
CAAISRPGNYGYTF
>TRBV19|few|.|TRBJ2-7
TGTGCCAGTACCCTTACGGTGACCTCCTACGAGCAGTACTTC
CASTLTVTSYEQYF
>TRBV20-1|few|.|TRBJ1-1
TGCAGTGCTAGAGCCGGAGGGGGGTACACTGAAGCTTTCTTT
CSARAGGGYTEAFF
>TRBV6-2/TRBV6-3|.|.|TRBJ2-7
TGTGCCAGCAGTTACAAGTCAGGGAACTCCTACGAGCAGTACTTC
CASSYKSGNSYEQYF
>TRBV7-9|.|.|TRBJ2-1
TGTGCCAGCCCCCAGCCCCCGAGGTACAATGAGCAGTTCTTC
CASPQPPRYNEQFF
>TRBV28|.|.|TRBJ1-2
TGTGCCAGCCATTACTTATATGGCTACACCTTC
CASHYLYGYTF
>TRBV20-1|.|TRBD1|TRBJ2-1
TGCAGTGCTAGAGATCCTTGGACAGGCGAGAATTCCTACAATGAGCAGTTCTTC
CSARDPWTGENSYNEQFF
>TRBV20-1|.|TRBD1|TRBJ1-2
TGCAGTGCTAGAGATGAGTCAGGGGGAGGCTATGGCTACACCTTC
CSARDESGGGYGYTF
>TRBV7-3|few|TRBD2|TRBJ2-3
TGTGCCAGCAGCTTAACCCCCAAGCGGGGGGGCGCAGATACGCAGTATTTT
CASSLTPKRGGADTQYF
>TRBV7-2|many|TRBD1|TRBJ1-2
TGTGCCAGCAGTATCCCGGGCAGGGGGTCTGTCTATGGCTACACCTTC
CASSIPGRGSVYGYTF
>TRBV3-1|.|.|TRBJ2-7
TGTGCCAGCAGCCAAGAGTCAGGGAGTGGAAGGTACTTC
CASSQESGSGRYF
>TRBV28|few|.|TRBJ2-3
TGTGCCAGCAGTCCCCCGATAGGGGATACGCAGTATTTT
CASSPPIGDTQYF
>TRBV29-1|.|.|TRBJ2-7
TGCAGCGTTGAGTCGGCCCGGGGTGCTAACTACGAGCAGTACTTC
CSVESARGANYEQYF
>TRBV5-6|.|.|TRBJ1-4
TGTGCCAGCAGCGCCATGCTTGCAACTAATGAAAAACTGTTTTTT
CASSAMLATNEKLFF
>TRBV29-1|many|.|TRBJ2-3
TGCAGCGTTGGAGCCGGGGCGCAAACGCAGTATTTT
CSVGAGAQTQYF
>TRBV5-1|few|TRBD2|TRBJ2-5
TGCGCCAGCAGCCTATACTCCACTAGCGGGGAGACCCAGTACTTC
CASSLYSTSGETQYF
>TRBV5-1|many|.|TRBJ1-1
TGCGCCAGCAGCTTAGGAGGATTGGGGGTGAACACTGAAGCTTTCTTT
CASSLGGLGVNTEAFF
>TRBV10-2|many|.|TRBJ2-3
TGCGCCAGCAGTGAGTTTCCAGAAACCACAGATACGCAGTATTTT
CASSEFPETTDTQYF
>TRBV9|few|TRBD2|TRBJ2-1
TGTGCCAGCAGCTTCCGGGACTACTTCTCCTACAATGAGCAGTTCTTC
CASSFRDYFSYNEQFF
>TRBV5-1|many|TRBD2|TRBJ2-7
TGCGCCAGCAGCTCCGGGACTAGCGGGAGAGGGGGCTCCTACGAGCAGTACTTC
CASSSGTSGRGGSYEQYF
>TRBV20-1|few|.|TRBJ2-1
TGCAGTGCAGCACTAGGGACGAATGAGCAGTTCTTC
CSAALGTNEQFF
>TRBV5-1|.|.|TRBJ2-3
TGCGCCAGCAGCCTCGGGATCCCCGGAACCGTCGGGGATACGCAGTATTTT
CASSLGIPGTVGDTQYF
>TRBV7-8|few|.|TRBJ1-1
TGTGCCAGCAGCCCAACCCGAGTGGGACGGCTAATGAACACTGAAGCTTTCTTT
CASSPTRVGRLMNTEAFF
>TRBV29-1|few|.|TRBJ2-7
TGCAGCGTGGGGGGCTACGGTGGCGAGCAGTACTTC
CSVGGYGGEQYF
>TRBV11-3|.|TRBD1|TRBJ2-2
TGTGCCAGCAGCTTAGACCGGACAGGGGATTCCGGGGAGCTGTTTTTT
CASSLDRTGDSGELFF
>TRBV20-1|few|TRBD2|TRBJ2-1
TGCAGTGCGCCGGGACTAGCGGGAGGGTTACCATACAATGAGCAGTTCTTC
CSAPGLAGGLPYNEQFF